The entry below gives a single T cell receptor beta chain sequence along with its context. Its specificity is not known. No patient escaped relapse after autologous stem cell transplantation, and brentuximab vedotin exposure varied. The sample comes from a study of PD-1 blockade in classical Hodgkin lymphoma. Study information: On a schedule of every 2 weeks, patients received nivolumab 3 mg/kg intravenously.

This CDR3 is built from 13 residues. Germline values: CDR1 MNHEY, CDR2 SVGAGI. Trimming stripped 2 bases from V and 9 bases from J, with 13 bases between. Assay used: immunoSEQ multiplex PCR; TCRdb lists only in-frame clones, some missing. The repertoire includes around 35,000 clones, approximately 86% of them detected once, and 6% to 8% sits in the top ten. Regarding the study as a whole: At C4D1, TCR diversity had climbed significantly for CD4+ cells, though not for CD8+ cells. Whoever responded completely had baseline diversity much like that seen in newly diagnosed patients. Relapsed/refractory patients reportedly had the lowest baseline TCR diversity, below newly diagnosed patients, who were below healthy donors.

The sequences come from peripheral blood mononuclear cells (PBMCs), collected before the second cycle of nivolumab. V usage is TRBV6-5 and J usage is TRBJ1-1; TRBD1 might be the D (5 bases). The TCR originated in a human donor with classical Hodgkin lymphoma. CDR3 region: CASSYRGLPKAFF. The DNA of the CDR3 is TGTGCCAGCAGTTACCGGGGACTTCCAAAAGCTTTCTTT.